The next 25 T cell receptor beta chains were all read from a single sample in a study of CD8+ T cells in alopecia areata (dated by TCRdb to between 2018 and 2020). According to the study, the label for this sample's time point signals: roughly 26 weeks on oral tofacitinib. Sample treatment or condition, as interpreted from the label and publication: oral pan-JAK inhibitor, 5-10 mg twice daily. The library was built by means of the immunoSEQ multiplex PCR assay. To provide template for TCR sequencing, every sample had RNA extracted and reverse transcribed into cDNA. What TCRdb holds here is the immuneACCESS table cut down to in-frame rearrangements. Part of the clones is not present; checked against another copy, under half of the missing clones reflect an unresolved V gene, and the others are unexplained. Counted in this sample were roughly 200,000 clones; 53% of them appeared once. The ten largest clones represent more than 10% of the sample.

The specimen was CD8+ T cells sorted from blood, collected at week 24, from a patient treated with tofacitinib. All receptors derive from a human donor with alopecia areata.

This clone was seen once. The chain uses TRBV30 and TRBJ1-3, with a tentative D call TRBD1 (5 bases). CDR1 is GTSNPN and CDR2 is SVGIG in the germline V gene (reference sequence). Trimming removed 3 bases at V and 2 bases at J, with 17 bases between. The length of the CDR3 is 16 residues. The CDR3 reads CAWRIWDRDTGNTIYF. CDR3 nucleotide sequence: TGTGCCTGGAGGATTTGGGACCGGGATACTGGAAACACCATATATTTT.

In regard to this clone: The same CDR3 can be traced to other DNA sequences in this sample. The chain joins TRBV6-5 to TRBJ1-1; D gene ambiguous. CDR1 MNHEY and CDR2 SVGAGI come from the germline V gene. This CDR3 is built from 13 residues. The V and J ends lost 2 bases and 1 base respectively, with 5 bases between them. As DNA, the CDR3 is TGTGCCAGCAGTTACGGGTCGAACACTGAAGCTTTCTTT. This translates into CASSYGSNTEAFF.

The table lists this clone with a few counts. The J gene is TRBJ1-5, the V gene TRBV14, with a weak D call TRBD1 (5 bases). Trimming removed 4 bases from V and 6 bases from J, with 10 bases in between. The length of the CDR3 is 13 residues. The germline V gene encodes CDR1 SGHDN and CDR2 FVKESK. CDR3 sequence reads: CASSLGTRQPQHF. The CDR3 nucleotides read TGTGCCAGCAGCCTCGGGACTCGTCAGCCCCAGCATTTT.

Details on this clone: The same CDR3 arises from other DNA sequences in this sample as well. The rearrangement uses TRBV29-1 and TRBJ2-5; 9 bases fit TRBD2. The ends lost 1 base at V and 5 bases at J; junction bases unmatched: 5. The germline CDR1 and CDR2 sequences are SQVTM and ANQGSEA. The CDR3 length is 14 residues. DNA of the CDR3: TGCAGCGTTGAAGTCGCGGGGGGGTTGGAGACCCAGTACTTC. This translates into CSVEVAGGLETQYF.

This clone appeared a few times. V is TRBV6-6 and J is TRBJ2-7; D might be TRBD2 (6 bases). Deletions cut 2 bases from V and 3 bases from J, with 8 bases between. The germline CDR1 and CDR2 sequences are MNHNY and SVGAGI (reference sequence). The CDR3 is 13 amino acids. CDR3 region: CASSYGRNYEQYF. The CDR3 DNA is TGTGCCAGCAGTTACGGGAGGAACTACGAGCAGTACTTC.

V gene TRBV29-1 combines with J gene TRBJ2-1; 11 nucleotides align to TRBD2. Germline values: CDR1 SQVTM, CDR2 ANQGSEA. V lost 7 bases and J lost 13; bases outside the gene matches: 12. The CDR3 is made up of 13 amino acids. In DNA, the CDR3 is TGCAGCGCCCTTAGCGGGGGGGCCGCGGTACAGTTCTTC. This encodes CSALSGGAAVQFF.

This clone was detected a few times. The gene calls are TRBV6-6 and TRBJ1-4, with 11 bases aligning to TRBD1. The V gene end was trimmed by 6 bases and the J gene end by 8 bases; junction bases not matched to a gene: 8. The CDR3 spans 15 residues. From germline, CDR1 is MNHNY and CDR2 SVGAGI (reference sequence). In nucleotides, the CDR3 is TGTGCCAGCAGAACGGACAGGGGGCTTCGGGAAAAACTGTTTTTT. Protein product: CASRTDRGLREKLFF.

The chain carries TRBV6-5 and TRBJ2-7, with a weak D call TRBD1 (5 bases). Germline V lookup: CDR1 MNHEY, CDR2 SVGAGI. This CDR3 has 14 amino acids. V lost 5 bases, J lost 4 bases, and 15 bases lay in between. The CDR3 DNA reads as TGTGCCAGCAGTATTAACTCAGGGTTATACGAGCAGTACTTC. It specifies CASSINSGLYEQYF.

The chain combines TRBV4-3 with TRBJ1-2; no reliable D call. The CDR3 loop spans 14 amino acids. V gave up 0 bases and J gave up 2 bases, with 7 bases separating them. Germline CDR1 is LGHNA and CDR2 is YSLEER. The chain's CDR3 is CASSQEVENYGYTF. The CDR3 coding sequence is TGCGCCAGCAGCCAAGAAGTCGAAAACTATGGCTACACCTTC.

This chain links TRBV6-6 with TRBJ2-7, with TRBD1 matching 8 bases. Germline CDR1 MNHNY, CDR2 SVGAGI (reference sequence). The CDR3 covers 15 residues. J gave up 6 bases and V 7 bases, and 14 bases lay outside the gene matches. CDR3 in amino acids: CASTPSEDRVREQYF. CDR3 in DNA: TGTGCCAGCACCCCATCAGAGGACAGGGTCCGCGAGCAGTACTTC.

The chain uses TRBV7-8 and TRBJ2-3; 9 bases are shared with TRBD1. This CDR3 region has 15 residues. The germline V gene encodes CDR1 SGHVS and CDR2 FQNEAQ. The J segment lost 2 bases and the V segment lost 5 bases, leaving 5 bases of the junction unmatched. CDR3 nucleotides: TGTGCCAGCAGCGCCCGACAGGGGGACACAGATACGCAGTATTTT. Protein product: CASSARQGDTDTQYF.

Only one count was recorded for this clone. V is TRBV30 and J is TRBJ2-7, with 11 bases fitting TRBD1. This CDR3 region has 16 residues. Germline values: CDR1 GTSNPN, CDR2 SVGIG (reference sequence). With V trimmed by 2 bases and J by 3 bases, 9 bases remained unmatched. CDR3 amino acids: CAWSLTPDRGLYEQYF. The CDR3 bases are TGTGCCTGGAGTCTAACCCCGGACAGGGGGCTCTACGAGCAGTACTTC.

This chain connects TRBV27 to TRBJ1-1; unclear D gene. The CDR3 is made up of 13 amino acids. Deletions cut 5 bases from V and 12 bases from J, with 19 bases between. The germline gives CDR1 MNHEY, CDR2 SMNVEV (reference sequence). The CDR3 bases are TGTGCCAGCAGTAAAAACCGGGCCTTAGAACCTTTCTTT. Its protein is CASSKNRALEPFF.

The chain links TRBV1 to TRBJ2-1. TRBV1 is a pseudogene locus. The CDR3 length is 16 residues. The CDR3 loop reads CTSSPRTAGVVNEQFF. The CDR3 DNA sequence: TGCACCAGCAGCCCACGTACAGCTGGGGTTGTGAATGAGCAGTTCTTC.

The chain carries TRBV11-2 and TRBJ2-2; no clear D. The germline CDR1 and CDR2 sequences are SGHAT and FQNNGV. Trimming pared 5 bases from V and 14 bases from J, leaving 12 bases between. The CDR3 is 11 residues long. This chain's CDR3 is CASSENYFLFF. In nucleotides, the CDR3 is TGTGCCAGCAGCGAAAACTACTTTCTGTTTTTT.

This clone was counted between two and nine times. V gene TRBV19 combines with J gene TRBJ2-2, with D perhaps being TRBD1 or TRBD2 (5 bases each). CDR1 LNHDA and CDR2 SQIVND come from the germline V gene (reference sequence). V was pared by 2 bases and J by 3 bases, with 10 bases between. The length of the CDR3 is 15 residues. The CDR3 loop reads CASSITRGYTGELFF. DNA for the CDR3: TGTGCCAGTAGTATAACGAGGGGATACACCGGGGAGCTGTTTTTT.

The J gene is TRBJ2-3, the V gene TRBV27; 8 nucleotides match TRBD2. Germline lookup yields CDR1 MNHEY and CDR2 SMNVEV (reference sequence). Unmatched junction bases numbered 5, after V lost 3 bases and J lost 0 bases. CDR3 length equals 16 residues. The CDR3 region is CASSFLGTSSTDTQYF. The CDR3 DNA follows: TGTGCCAGCAGTTTCTTGGGGACTAGTAGCACAGATACGCAGTATTTT.

V gene TRBV7-9 combines with J gene TRBJ2-7, with D unclear. Per the germline V gene, CDR1 is SEHNR and CDR2 is FQNEAQ (reference sequence). The CDR3 consists of 14 residues. Trimming took 1 base from V and 2 from J, leaving 9 bases between them. CDR3 residues: CASSLVSGPYEQYF. The CDR3 nucleotides read TGTGCCAGCAGCTTAGTATCCGGGCCCTACGAGCAGTACTTC.

The CDR3 DNA sequence: TGTGCCAGCAGTGAACAGTATGGCTACACCTTC. Its translation: CASSEQYGYTF. J is TRBJ1-2 and V is TRBV25-1; D gene unclear. This CDR3 is 11 amino acids long. Between the trimmed V and J ends, which lost 2 bases and 5 bases, there was a span of 3 bases. The germline V gene has CDR1 MGHDK and CDR2 SYGVNS.

This chain uses TRBV6-6 with TRBJ2-5, with 10 bases identical to TRBD1. Germline V CDR1 and CDR2: MNHNY, SVGAGI (reference sequence). The CDR3 extends over 13 amino acids. V gave up 7 bases and J gave up 3 bases; unmatched junction bases: 2. This CDR3 reads CASMGTGEETQYF. The CDR3 DNA follows: TGTGCCAGCATGGGGACAGGGGAAGAGACCCAGTACTTC.

V and J are TRBV29-1 and TRBJ2-7; weak D call: TRBD2 (6 bases). Trimming pared 4 bases from V and 1 base from J, leaving 11 bases between. The CDR3 has 13 amino acids. Germline CDR1 reads SQVTM; CDR2 reads ANQGSEA. CDR3 bases: TGCAGCGTTGTGGAGGCGGGGTCCTACGAGCAGTACTTC. Its protein product is CSVVEAGSYEQYF.

This clone was seen a few times. V gene TRBV7-9 combines with J gene TRBJ2-4; TRBD1 matches 9 bases. CDR3 size: 14 residues. V dropped 8 bases and J dropped 3; count of bases not matched to a gene: 5. The V gene's germline CDR1 is SEHNR and CDR2 FQNEAQ (reference sequence). In DNA, the CDR3 is TGTGCCAGCCGGGACAGGGATGGCAAAAACATTCAGTACTTC. Protein sequence: CASRDRDGKNIQYF.

Turning to this clone: The sample contains more than one DNA sequence encoding this CDR3. V usage is TRBV9 and J usage is TRBJ2-7, with no clear D. The CDR3 consists of 13 residues. Trimming pared 0 bases from V and 1 base from J, leaving 5 bases between. CDR1 and CDR2 (germline): SGDLS, YYNGEE. The CDR3 spells CASSVGSSYEQYF. The CDR3 coding sequence is TGTGCCAGCAGCGTAGGGTCGTCCTACGAGCAGTACTTC.

The CDR3 DNA reads as TGCGCCAGCAGCCTACGTTCAACAAGCACAGATACGCAGTATTTT. It yields the protein CASSLRSTSTDTQYF. The gene calls are TRBV4-3 and TRBJ2-3; no clear D. Trimming pared 4 bases from V and 0 bases from J, leaving 11 bases between. Germline V gene data show CDR1 as LGHNA and CDR2 as YSLEER. The CDR3 consists of 15 residues.

This clone came up a few times. The V gene is TRBV29-1, the J gene TRBJ1-1, with D perhaps TRBD1 (5 bases). The CDR3 spans 15 residues. The ends were cut back, 4 bases at V and 0 bases at J, with 15 bases in the middle. In germline, CDR1 is SQVTM, CDR2 ANQGSEA. CDR3 sequence (DNA): TGCAGCGTTGGTGGAGGGGACTCCCTGAACACTGAAGCTTTCTTT. It translates to CSVGGGDSLNTEAFF.